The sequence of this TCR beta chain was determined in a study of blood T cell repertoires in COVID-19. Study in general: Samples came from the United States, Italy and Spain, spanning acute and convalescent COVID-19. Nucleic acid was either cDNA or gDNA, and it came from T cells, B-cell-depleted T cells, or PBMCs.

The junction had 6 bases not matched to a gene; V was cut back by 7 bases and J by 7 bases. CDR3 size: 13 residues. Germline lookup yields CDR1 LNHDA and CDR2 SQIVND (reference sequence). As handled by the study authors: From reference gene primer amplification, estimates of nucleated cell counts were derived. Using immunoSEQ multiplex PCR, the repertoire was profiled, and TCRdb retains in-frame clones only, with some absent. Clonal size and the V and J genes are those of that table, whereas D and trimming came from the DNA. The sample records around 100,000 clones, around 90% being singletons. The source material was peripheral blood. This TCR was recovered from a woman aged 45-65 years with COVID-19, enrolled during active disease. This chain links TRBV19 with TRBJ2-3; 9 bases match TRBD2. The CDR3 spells CASMAGGPNTQYF. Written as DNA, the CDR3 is TGTGCCAGTATGGCGGGGGGGCCAAATACGCAGTATTTT. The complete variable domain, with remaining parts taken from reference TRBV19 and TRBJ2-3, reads DGGITQSPKYLFRKEGQNVTLSCEQNLNHDAMYWYRQDPGQGLRLIYYSQIVNDFQKGDIAEGYSVSREKKESFPLTVTSAQKNPTAFYLCASMAGGPNTQYFGPGTRLTVL.